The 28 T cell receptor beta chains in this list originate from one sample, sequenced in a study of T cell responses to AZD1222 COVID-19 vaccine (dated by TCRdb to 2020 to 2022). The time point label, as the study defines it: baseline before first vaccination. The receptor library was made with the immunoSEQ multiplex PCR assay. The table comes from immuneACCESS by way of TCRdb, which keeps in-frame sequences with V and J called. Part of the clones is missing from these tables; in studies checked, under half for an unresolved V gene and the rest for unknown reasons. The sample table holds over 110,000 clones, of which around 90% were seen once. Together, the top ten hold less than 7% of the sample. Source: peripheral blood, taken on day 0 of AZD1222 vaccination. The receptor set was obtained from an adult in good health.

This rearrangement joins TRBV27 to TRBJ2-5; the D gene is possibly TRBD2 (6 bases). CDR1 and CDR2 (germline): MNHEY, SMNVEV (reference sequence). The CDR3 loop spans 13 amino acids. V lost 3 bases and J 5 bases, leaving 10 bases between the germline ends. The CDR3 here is CASSFQGGETQYF. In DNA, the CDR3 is TGTGCCAGCAGTTTTCAGGGAGGCGAGACCCAGTACTTC.

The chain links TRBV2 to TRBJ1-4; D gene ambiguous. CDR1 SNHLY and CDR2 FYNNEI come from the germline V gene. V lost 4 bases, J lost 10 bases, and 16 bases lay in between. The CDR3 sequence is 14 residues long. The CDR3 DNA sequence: TGTGCCAGCAGTGGGAGTTCCGGGAATAGAAAACTGTTTTTT. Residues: CASSGSSGNRKLFF.

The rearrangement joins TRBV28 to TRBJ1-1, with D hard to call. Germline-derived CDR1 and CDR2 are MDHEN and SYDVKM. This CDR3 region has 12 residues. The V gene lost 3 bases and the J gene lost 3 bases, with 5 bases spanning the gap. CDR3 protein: CASSFRYTEAFF. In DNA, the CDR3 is TGTGCCAGCAGTTTCCGTTACACTGAAGCTTTCTTT. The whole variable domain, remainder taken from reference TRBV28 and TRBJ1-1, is DVKVTQSSRYLVKRTGEKVFLECVQDMDHENMFWYRQDPGLGLRLIYFSYDVKMKEKGDIPEGYSVSREKKERFSLILESASTNQTSMYLCASSFRYTEAFFGQGTRLTVV.

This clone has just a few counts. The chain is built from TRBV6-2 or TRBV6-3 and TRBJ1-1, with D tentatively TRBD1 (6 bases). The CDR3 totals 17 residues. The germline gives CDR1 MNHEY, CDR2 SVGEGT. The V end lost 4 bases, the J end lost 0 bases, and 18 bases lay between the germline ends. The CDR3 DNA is TGTGCCAGCAGTTGGGGGGCCCTGAGGCGTATGAACACTGAAGCTTTCTTT. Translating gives CASSWGALRRMNTEAFF.

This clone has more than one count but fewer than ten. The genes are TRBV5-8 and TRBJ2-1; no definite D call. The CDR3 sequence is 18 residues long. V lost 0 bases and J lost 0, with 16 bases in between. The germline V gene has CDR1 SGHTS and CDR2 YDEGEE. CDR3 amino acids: CASSLGFPSVYSYNEQFF. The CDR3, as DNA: TGTGCCAGCAGCTTGGGGTTCCCTTCTGTTTACTCCTACAATGAGCAGTTCTTC. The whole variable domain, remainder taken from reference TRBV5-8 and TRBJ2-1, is EAGVTQSPTHLIKTRGQQATLRCSPISGHTSVYWYQQALGLGLQFLLWYDEGEERNRGNFPPRFSGRQFPNYSSELNVNALELEDSALYLCASSLGFPSVYSYNEQFFGPGTRLTVL.

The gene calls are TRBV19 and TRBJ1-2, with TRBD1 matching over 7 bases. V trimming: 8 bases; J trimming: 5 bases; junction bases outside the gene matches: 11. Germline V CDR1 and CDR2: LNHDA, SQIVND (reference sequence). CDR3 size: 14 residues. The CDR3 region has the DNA TGTGCCAGTTTAGGGAGACAGGGCGGTTATGGCTACACCTTC. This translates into CASLGRQGGYGYTF. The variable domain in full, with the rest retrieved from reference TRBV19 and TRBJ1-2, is DGGITQSPKYLFRKEGQNVTLSCEQNLNHDAMYWYRQDPGQGLRLIYYSQIVNDFQKGDIAEGYSVSREKKESFPLTVTSAQKNPTAFYLCASLGRQGGYGYTFGSGTRLTVV.

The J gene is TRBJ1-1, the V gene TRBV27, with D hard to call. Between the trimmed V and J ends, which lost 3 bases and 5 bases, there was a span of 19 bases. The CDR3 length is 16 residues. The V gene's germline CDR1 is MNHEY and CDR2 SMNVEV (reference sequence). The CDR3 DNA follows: TGTGCCAGCAGTTTGAGGAAGTCCAGCTCTTGGACTGAAGCTTTCTTT. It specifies CASSLRKSSSWTEAFF.

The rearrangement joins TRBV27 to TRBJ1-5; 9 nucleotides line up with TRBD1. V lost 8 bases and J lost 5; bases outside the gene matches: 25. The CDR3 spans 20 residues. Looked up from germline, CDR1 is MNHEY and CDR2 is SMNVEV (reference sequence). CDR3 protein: CASQSPTGGNDFYRDQPQHF. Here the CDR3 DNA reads TGTGCCAGCCAAAGCCCCACAGGGGGCAACGACTTTTATAGGGATCAGCCCCAGCATTTT.

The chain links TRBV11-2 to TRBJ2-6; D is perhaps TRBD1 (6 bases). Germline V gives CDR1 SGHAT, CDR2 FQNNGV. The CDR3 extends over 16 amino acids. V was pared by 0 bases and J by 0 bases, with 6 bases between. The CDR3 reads CASSLEGGSGANVLTF. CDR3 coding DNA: TGTGCCAGCAGCTTAGAAGGGGGCTCTGGGGCCAACGTCCTGACTTTC.

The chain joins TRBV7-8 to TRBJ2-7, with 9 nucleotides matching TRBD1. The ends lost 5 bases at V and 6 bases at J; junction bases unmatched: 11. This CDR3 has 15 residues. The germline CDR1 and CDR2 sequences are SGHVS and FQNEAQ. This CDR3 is CASSPLTGTGSEQYF. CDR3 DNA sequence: TGTGCCAGCAGCCCCTTGACCGGGACAGGGAGCGAGCAGTACTTC.

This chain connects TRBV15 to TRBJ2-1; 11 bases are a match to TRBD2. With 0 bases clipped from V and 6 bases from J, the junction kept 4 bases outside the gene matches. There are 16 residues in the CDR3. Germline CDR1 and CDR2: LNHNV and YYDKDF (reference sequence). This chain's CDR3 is CATSRDWTSGPNEQFF. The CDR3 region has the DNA TGTGCCACCAGCAGAGATTGGACTAGCGGGCCCAATGAGCAGTTCTTC.

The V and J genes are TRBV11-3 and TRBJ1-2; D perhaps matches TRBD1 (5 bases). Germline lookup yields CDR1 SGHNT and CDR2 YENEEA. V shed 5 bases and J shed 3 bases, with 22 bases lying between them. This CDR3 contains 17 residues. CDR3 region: CASSTNPGGGSYYGYTF. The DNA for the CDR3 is TGTGCCAGCAGCACCAACCCTGGCGGGGGATCGTACTATGGCTACACCTTC.

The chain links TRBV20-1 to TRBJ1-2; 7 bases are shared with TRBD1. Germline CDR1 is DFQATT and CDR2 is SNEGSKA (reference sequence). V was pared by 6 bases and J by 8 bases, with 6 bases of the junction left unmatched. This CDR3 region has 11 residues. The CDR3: CSALTGEGYTF. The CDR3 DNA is TGCAGTGCCCTAACAGGGGAAGGCTACACCTTC.

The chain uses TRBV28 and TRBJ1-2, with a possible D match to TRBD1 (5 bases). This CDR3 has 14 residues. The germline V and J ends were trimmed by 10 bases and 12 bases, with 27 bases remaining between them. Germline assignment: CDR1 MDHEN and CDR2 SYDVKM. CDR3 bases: TGTGCCACCTCTCCGAACCTAATCCGGGGCCAACACACCTTC. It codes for CATSPNLIRGQHTF.

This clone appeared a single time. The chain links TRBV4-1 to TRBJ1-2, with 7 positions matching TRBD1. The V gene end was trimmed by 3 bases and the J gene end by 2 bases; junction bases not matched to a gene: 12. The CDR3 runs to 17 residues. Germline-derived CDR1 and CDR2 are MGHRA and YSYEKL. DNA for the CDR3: TGCGCCAGCAGCCACCCCGCGGCGACAGGGACGAACTATGGCTACACCTTC. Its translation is CASSHPAATGTNYGYTF.

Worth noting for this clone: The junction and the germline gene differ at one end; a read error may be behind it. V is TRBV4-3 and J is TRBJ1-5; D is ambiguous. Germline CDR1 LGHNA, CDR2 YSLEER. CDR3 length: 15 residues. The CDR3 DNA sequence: TGCGCCAGCAGCGAAGACGGTCATAGCAATCAGCCCCAGCATTTT. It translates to CASSEDGHSNQPQHF.

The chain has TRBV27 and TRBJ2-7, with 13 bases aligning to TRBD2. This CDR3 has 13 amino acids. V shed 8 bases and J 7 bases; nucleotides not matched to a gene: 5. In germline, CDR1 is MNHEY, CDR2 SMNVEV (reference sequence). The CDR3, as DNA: TGTGCCAGCGGATCGACTAGCGGGAGGGAGCAGTACTTC. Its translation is CASGSTSGREQYF.

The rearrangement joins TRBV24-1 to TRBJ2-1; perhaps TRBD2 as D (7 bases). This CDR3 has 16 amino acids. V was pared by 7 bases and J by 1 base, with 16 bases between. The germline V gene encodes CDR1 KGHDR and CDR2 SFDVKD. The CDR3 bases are TGTGCCACCAGGTCCGGGGGGCTAGCGTCCTACAATGAGCAGTTCTTC. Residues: CATRSGGLASYNEQFF.

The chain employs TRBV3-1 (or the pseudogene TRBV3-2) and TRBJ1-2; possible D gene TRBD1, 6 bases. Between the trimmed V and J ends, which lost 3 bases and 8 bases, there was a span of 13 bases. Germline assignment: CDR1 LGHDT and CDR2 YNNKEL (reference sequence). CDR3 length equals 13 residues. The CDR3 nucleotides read TGTGCCAGCAGCCAGTTTCCAGGGGACGGCTACACCTTC. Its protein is CASSQFPGDGYTF.

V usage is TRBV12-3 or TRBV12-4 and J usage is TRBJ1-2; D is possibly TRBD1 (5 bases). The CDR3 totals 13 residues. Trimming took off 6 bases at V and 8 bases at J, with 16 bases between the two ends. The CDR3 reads CASSSTGGSGYTF. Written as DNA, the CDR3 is TGTGCCAGCAGCTCCACTGGGGGTTCCGGCTACACCTTC.

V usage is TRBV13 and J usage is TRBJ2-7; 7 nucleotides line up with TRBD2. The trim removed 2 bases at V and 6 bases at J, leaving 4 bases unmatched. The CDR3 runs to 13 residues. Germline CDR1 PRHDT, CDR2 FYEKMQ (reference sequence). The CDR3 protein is CASSLTGGSEQYF. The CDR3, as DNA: TGTGCCAGCAGCTTAACGGGGGGTAGCGAGCAGTACTTC.

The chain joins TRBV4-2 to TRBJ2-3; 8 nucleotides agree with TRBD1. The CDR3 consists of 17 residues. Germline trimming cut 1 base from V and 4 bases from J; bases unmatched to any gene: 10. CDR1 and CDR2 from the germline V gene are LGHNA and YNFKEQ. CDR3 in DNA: TGTGCCAGCAGCCAAGGAGAATTCAGGGGGCAGGCAGATACGCAGTATTTT. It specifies CASSQGEFRGQADTQYF.

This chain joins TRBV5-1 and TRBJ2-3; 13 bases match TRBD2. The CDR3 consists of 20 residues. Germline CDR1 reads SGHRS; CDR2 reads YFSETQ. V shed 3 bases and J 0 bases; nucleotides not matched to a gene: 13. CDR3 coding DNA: TGCGCCAGCAGCTGGCCTACCACTAGCGGGAGGGCCCTGAGCACAGATACGCAGTATTTT. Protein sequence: CASSWPTTSGRALSTDTQYF.

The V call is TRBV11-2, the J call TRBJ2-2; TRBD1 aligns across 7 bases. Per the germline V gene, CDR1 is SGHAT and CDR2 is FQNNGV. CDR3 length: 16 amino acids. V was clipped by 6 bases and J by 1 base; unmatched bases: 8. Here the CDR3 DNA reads TGTGCCAGCAGGATACCGGGACAGAAGAACACCGGGGAGCTGTTTTTT. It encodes CASRIPGQKNTGELFF.

As DNA, the CDR3 is TGCAGCGTTGGTATTAGGCACCGCTATGGCTACACCTTC. Protein product: CSVGIRHRYGYTF. The rearrangement links TRBV29-1 to TRBJ1-2; D is ambiguous. Trimming removed 4 bases from V and 4 bases from J, with 13 bases in between. The CDR3 loop spans 13 amino acids. Germline V CDR1 and CDR2: SQVTM, ANQGSEA.

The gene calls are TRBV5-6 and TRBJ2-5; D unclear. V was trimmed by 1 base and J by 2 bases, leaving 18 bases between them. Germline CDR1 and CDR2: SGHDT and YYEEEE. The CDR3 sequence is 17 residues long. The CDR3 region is CASSLYLLQRNQETQYF. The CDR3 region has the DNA TGTGCCAGCAGCTTGTATTTGTTACAGCGAAATCAAGAGACCCAGTACTTC.

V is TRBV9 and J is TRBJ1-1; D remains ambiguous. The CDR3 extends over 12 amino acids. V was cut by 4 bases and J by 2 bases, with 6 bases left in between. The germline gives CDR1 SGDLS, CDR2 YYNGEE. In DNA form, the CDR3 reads TGTGCCAGCAGCTCCGGAAACACTGAAGCTTTCTTT. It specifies CASSSGNTEAFF.

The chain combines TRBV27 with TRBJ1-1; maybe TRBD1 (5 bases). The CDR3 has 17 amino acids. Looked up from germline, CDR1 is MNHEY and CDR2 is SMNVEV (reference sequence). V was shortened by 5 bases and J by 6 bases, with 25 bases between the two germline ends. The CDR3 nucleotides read TGTGCCAGCAGTCTCCAAGGAGGACGGGGCCCCAGCGCTGAAGCTTTCTTT. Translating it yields CASSLQGGRGPSAEAFF.